The 3 T cell receptor beta chains below all came from one sample that was sequenced in a study of identical twins. TCRdb passed the 5' RACE reads through MiXCR, listing each CDR3 protein once. The data contain 650,000 to 750,000 distinct CDR3 sequences, about 20% of them singletons. This same sample was also part of a study on T cells expressing NK-cell markers.

Sequenced sample: PBMCs. These receptors originate from a young woman in good health.

This clonotype was found a few times. The V and J genes are TRBV6-4 and TRBJ2-3; D is perhaps TRBD1 (5 bases). V lost 0 bases and J 5 bases, leaving 12 bases between the germline ends. CDR3 length equals 15 residues. Germline V gene data show CDR1 as MRHNA and CDR2 as SNTAGT. CDR3 coding DNA: TGTGCCAGCAGTGACTCGGGGCGCCCCGGAGATACGCAGTATTTT. Its protein product is CASSDSGRPGDTQYF.

This clonotype was counted a few times. The chain has TRBV29-1 and TRBJ2-5; 8 bases map to TRBD2. V trimming: 2 bases; J trimming: 1 base; junction bases outside the gene matches: 0. This CDR3 spans 13 amino acids. In germline, CDR1 is SQVTM, CDR2 ANQGSEA. CDR3 loop: CSVERGGQETQYF. The CDR3 DNA reads as TGCAGCGTTGAACGGGGGGGCCAAGAGACCCAGTACTTC.

The chain employs TRBV4-2 and TRBJ2-7; D remains unclear. V shed 0 bases and J shed 6 bases, with 12 bases lying between them. The CDR3 is made up of 14 amino acids. Germline CDR1 is LGHNA and CDR2 is YNFKEQ. The CDR3 DNA follows: TGTGCCAGCAGCCAAGAATTTTTGGGGATCGAGCAGTACTTC. This codes for CASSQEFLGIEQYF.